This T cell receptor (beta chain) was sequenced in a study of cytomegalovirus exposure and HLA in healthy donors. Study as a whole: Among roughly 180 million T cells, an earlier analysis found 117 million unique TCR beta sequences. Within the Caucasian-associated ancestry cluster were around four fifths of the roughly 400 genotyped donors.

This CDR3 spans 15 amino acids. V lost 5 bases to trimming and J lost 0 bases, with 16 bases between them. Germline V gene data show CDR1 as GTSNPN and CDR2 as SVGIG (reference sequence). Study conclusions and caveats: Accounts indicate the classifier identified cytomegalovirus status with strong specificity and sensitivity.

Of note for this clone: Its antigen is still unknown.

13 Jbeta primers and 60 Vbeta primers were used for the PCR. The table came from immunoSEQ multiplex PCR; TCRdb's copy has only in-frame clones and leaves some out. Of about 120,000 clones listed, roughly 82% are singletons. The clonotype comes from a male donor in good health and CMV-seropositive. The chain is built from TRBV30 and TRBJ1-1, with D maybe TRBD1 (6 bases). The sample taken for sequencing was PBMCs. The CDR3 DNA reads as TGTGCCTGGGTCGGGGCAGGGGCCATGAACACTGAAGCTTTCTTT. Translated, it gives CAWVGAGAMNTEAFF.